What follows are 20 T cell receptor beta chains derived from one specimen sequenced in a study of blood T cell repertoires in COVID-19. Produced via immunoSEQ multiplex PCR; TCRdb's table is partial and in-frame only. The sample has tens of thousands of clones; 89% are singletons. Input material: peripheral blood. The receptors were sampled from a man aged 60-69 years with acute or convalescent COVID-19.

This chain connects TRBV12-5 to TRBJ2-1; perhaps TRBD2 as D (5 bases). This CDR3 has 11 residues. Trimming removed 4 bases from V and 10 bases from J, with 8 bases in between. Germline V gene sequence: CDR1 LGHNT, CDR2 FRNRAP. The CDR3 region has the DNA TGTGCTAGTGGTTCTCTAGCCGAGCAGTTCTTC. Protein: CASGSLAEQFF.

The V call is TRBV12-3 or TRBV12-4, the J call TRBJ1-1; 7 nucleotides match TRBD1. This CDR3 spans 13 amino acids. The V gene end was trimmed by 3 bases and the J gene end by 8 bases; junction bases not matched to a gene: 6. CDR3 coding DNA: TGTGCCAGCAGTTTTGGTGGACAGGTGGAAGCTTTCTTT. Its protein is CASSFGGQVEAFF.

This clone was found once. The genes are TRBV2 and TRBJ1-1, with a possible D match to TRBD1 (6 bases). CDR1 and CDR2 (germline): SNHLY, FYNNEI. The CDR3 totals 16 residues. The germline V and J ends were trimmed by 4 bases and 4 bases, with 19 bases remaining between them. The CDR3 nucleotides read TGTGCCAGCAGTGGACTCAACAGGGTTTACGGCACTGAAGCTTTCTTT. This encodes CASSGLNRVYGTEAFF.

The chain joins TRBV7-9 to TRBJ2-7; weak D call: TRBD2 (7 bases). V lost 5 bases and J lost 2, with 16 bases in between. The CDR3 is 15 residues long. Germline CDR1 SEHNR, CDR2 FQNEAQ (reference sequence). The CDR3 loop reads CASSGPGGQAYEQYF. CDR3 in DNA: TGTGCCAGCAGCGGCCCGGGGGGCCAGGCCTACGAGCAGTACTTC. The whole variable domain, filled in from reference TRBV7-9 and TRBJ2-7, reads DTGVSQNPRHKITKRGQNVTFRCDPISEHNRLYWYRQTLGQGPEFLTYFQNEAQLEKSRLLSDRFSAERPKGSFSTLEIQRTEQGDSAMYLCASSGPGGQAYEQYFGPGTRLTVT.

The chain links TRBV19 to TRBJ1-5, with TRBD1 matching 10 bases. Unmatched junction bases numbered 10, after V lost 5 bases and J lost 3 bases. This CDR3 contains 17 residues. Germline V gene data show CDR1 as LNHDA and CDR2 as SQIVND (reference sequence). The CDR3 loop is CASSLRTGGYYNQPQHF. CDR3 sequence (DNA): TGTGCCAGTAGTTTACGGACAGGGGGATATTACAATCAGCCCCAGCATTTT.

CDR3 sequence reads: CSGGHIIDTQYF. CDR3 DNA sequence: TGCAGCGGGGGGCACATCATCGATACGCAGTATTTT. This chain links TRBV29-1 with TRBJ2-3; maybe TRBD1 (6 bases). In germline, CDR1 is SQVTM, CDR2 ANQGSEA. Trimming took 7 bases from V and 6 from J, leaving 14 bases between them. This CDR3 has 12 residues.

The count of this clone is one. The CDR3 loop is CASSLRLAGGDTQYF. Here the CDR3 DNA reads TGTGCCAGCAGCCTACGACTAGCGGGGGGGGATACGCAGTATTTT. The V gene is TRBV13, the J gene TRBJ2-3; 14 bases line up with TRBD2. Germline CDR1 reads PRHDT; CDR2 reads FYEKMQ (reference sequence). With V trimmed by 5 bases and J by 6 bases, 4 bases remained unmatched. CDR3 length: 15 residues. Combining the CDR3 with reference TRBV13 and TRBJ2-3 gives the whole variable domain AAGVIQSPRHLIKEKRETATLKCYPIPRHDTVYWYQQGPGQDPQFLISFYEKMQSDKGSIPDRFSAQQFSDYHSELNMSSLELGDSALYFCASSLRLAGGDTQYFGPGTRLTVL.

V is TRBV6-2 or TRBV6-3 and J is TRBJ2-5, with 13 bases matching TRBD2. Germline-derived CDR1 and CDR2 are MNHEY and SVGEGT. Trimming took 6 bases from V and 5 from J; bases not matched to a gene: 12. This CDR3 has 17 residues. The CDR3 DNA sequence: TGTGCCAGCAGCCTCGGACTAGCGGGGGAGCAATGGGAGACCCAGTACTTC. Translating gives CASSLGLAGEQWETQYF.

The V and J genes are TRBV30 and TRBJ2-7; 7 bases fit TRBD1. The CDR3 runs 12 residues. The V segment lost 5 bases and the J segment 3 bases; nucleotides outside the gene matches: 4. Germline lookup yields CDR1 GTSNPN and CDR2 SVGIG (reference sequence). The CDR3 spells CAWGQGVYEQYF. The CDR3 nucleotides are TGTGCCTGGGGGCAGGGGGTCTACGAGCAGTACTTC.

The chain has TRBV25-1 and TRBJ2-7; D possibly corresponds to TRBD1 (7 bases). This CDR3 comprises 13 residues. Looked up from germline, CDR1 is MGHDK and CDR2 is SYGVNS. Trimming shortened V by 2 bases and J by 5 bases, and 10 bases separated the two germline ends. CDR3 sequence (DNA): TGTGCCAGCAGTGAAGGAGGGGGCAACGAGCAGTACTTC. It yields the protein CASSEGGGNEQYF.

V gene TRBV19 combines with J gene TRBJ2-1, with a weak D call TRBD2 (6 bases). Germline V gene sequence: CDR1 LNHDA, CDR2 SQIVND (reference sequence). This CDR3 has 15 amino acids. Deletions cut 7 bases from V and 6 bases from J, with 19 bases between. The CDR3 is CASKAPRGAGNEQFF. The CDR3 DNA sequence: TGTGCCAGTAAGGCCCCCCGCGGGGCGGGCAATGAGCAGTTCTTC. The full variable domain, rest sourced from reference TRBV19 and TRBJ2-1, is DGGITQSPKYLFRKEGQNVTLSCEQNLNHDAMYWYRQDPGQGLRLIYYSQIVNDFQKGDIAEGYSVSREKKESFPLTVTSAQKNPTAFYLCASKAPRGAGNEQFFGPGTRLTVL.

The rearrangement uses TRBV28 and TRBJ2-3; 8 bases fit TRBD1. The junction had 8 bases not matched to a gene; V was cut back by 3 bases and J by 3 bases. Germline V gene lookup returns CDR1 MDHEN and CDR2 SYDVKM. This CDR3 comprises 16 residues. The CDR3, as DNA: TGTGCCAGCAGTTTGACCAGGGACAGGACGACAGATACGCAGTATTTT. Amino acid sequence: CASSLTRDRTTDTQYF.

The V gene is TRBV7-7, the J gene TRBJ2-7; the D gene is possibly TRBD2 (6 bases). Germline assignment: CDR1 SSHAT and CDR2 FNYEAQ (reference sequence). V lost 2 bases to trimming and J lost 1 base, with 9 bases between them. The CDR3 covers 14 residues. In DNA form, the CDR3 reads TGTGCCAGCAGCTTAACTCGGGGGTCCTACGAGCAGTACTTC. Translating gives CASSLTRGSYEQYF.

The chain has TRBV5-6 and TRBJ1-4; TRBD1 might be the D (6 bases). CDR3 length: 15 amino acids. V dropped 0 bases and J dropped 1 base, with 7 bases sitting between them. Germline CDR1 SGHDT, CDR2 YYEEEE. The CDR3 here is CASSLAGVTNEKLFF. The CDR3 region has the DNA TGTGCCAGCAGCTTGGCAGGGGTAACTAATGAAAAACTGTTTTTT.

The J gene is TRBJ2-5, the V gene TRBV5-1, with D possibly matching TRBD2 (6 bases). The V end lost 0 bases, the J end lost 5 bases, and 17 bases lay between the germline ends. This CDR3 region has 16 residues. Germline CDR1 is SGHRS and CDR2 is YFSETQ. The CDR3 region is CASSLVLRGAGETQYF. Here the CDR3 DNA reads TGCGCCAGCAGCTTGGTTTTGCGAGGGGCGGGGGAGACCCAGTACTTC.

This chain uses TRBV5-8 with TRBJ2-7, with D possibly matching TRBD1 (6 bases). The CDR3 length is 15 residues. Germline lookup yields CDR1 SGHTS and CDR2 YDEGEE. Trimming removed 0 bases at V and 3 bases at J, with 13 bases between. Here the CDR3 reads CASSLAGTMGYEQYF. The CDR3 DNA sequence: TGTGCCAGCAGCTTGGCCGGGACAATGGGCTACGAGCAGTACTTC.

This chain joins TRBV5-1 and TRBJ1-3, with a tentative D call TRBD1 (6 bases). Between the trimmed V and J ends, which lost 4 bases and 0 bases, there was a span of 17 bases. CDR1 SGHRS and CDR2 YFSETQ come from the germline V gene. CDR3 length equals 17 residues. CDR3: CASSPTDSSLSGNTIYF. The CDR3 bases are TGCGCCAGCAGCCCTACGGACAGCTCGCTCTCTGGAAACACCATATATTTT. Filled out from reference TRBV5-1 and TRBJ1-3, the complete variable domain reads KAGVTQTPRYLIKTRGQQVTLSCSPISGHRSVSWYQQTPGQGLQFLFEYFSETQRNKGNFPGRFSGRQFSNSRSEMNVSTLELGDSALYLCASSPTDSSLSGNTIYFGEGSWLTVV.

The J gene is TRBJ2-3, the V gene TRBV3-1 (or the pseudogene TRBV3-2); the match to TRBD2 covers 12 bases. The trim removed 4 bases at V and 5 bases at J, leaving 10 bases unmatched. Per the germline V gene, CDR1 is LGHDT and CDR2 is YNNKEL (reference sequence). The CDR3 loop spans 17 amino acids. DNA for the CDR3: TGTGCCAGCAGCCTGAATCTAGCGGGGGGGGTGGTAGATACGCAGTATTTT. It translates to CASSLNLAGGVVDTQYF.

The V and J genes are TRBV6-6 and TRBJ1-1; D is possibly TRBD1 (6 bases). Germline V gene data show CDR1 as MNHNY and CDR2 as SVGAGI (reference sequence). This CDR3 region has 13 residues. V was trimmed by 0 bases and J by 10 bases, leaving 12 bases between them. CDR3 loop: CASSYSGTIGAFF. The CDR3 bases are TGTGCCAGCAGTTACTCCGGGACAATTGGAGCTTTCTTT.

This clone was seen a few times. V is TRBV7-9 and J is TRBJ2-7; 7 nucleotides agree with TRBD2. This CDR3 contains 14 residues. Trimming cost V 4 bases and J 9 bases; bases outside gene matches: 12. Germline CDR1 SEHNR, CDR2 FQNEAQ (reference sequence). The CDR3 coding sequence is TGTGCCAGCAGCTGGGAGGGAGGCCGCGGTTCGCAGTACTTC. Translation: CASSWEGGRGSQYF. Full variable domain (outside the CDR3, taken from reference TRBV7-9 and TRBJ2-7): DTGVSQNPRHKITKRGQNVTFRCDPISEHNRLYWYRQTLGQGPEFLTYFQNEAQLEKSRLLSDRFSAERPKGSFSTLEIQRTEQGDSAMYLCASSWEGGRGSQYFGPGTRLTVT.